What follows are 7 T cell receptor beta chains derived from one specimen sequenced in a study of shared clonotypes between healthy human individuals. Sequenced by immunoSEQ multiplex PCR; TCRdb stores in-frame clones only, minus some. The data show hundreds of thousands of clones, approximately 71% seen once. The material sequenced was PBMCs. All receptors come from a woman aged 40 to 50 in good health. Some clones in this sample may be carry-over from other donors' samples.

This chain connects TRBV5-1 to TRBJ2-3, with 7 bases lining up with TRBD1. This CDR3 comprises 17 residues. CDR1 and CDR2 from the germline V gene are SGHRS and YFSETQ. Trimming cost V 4 bases and J 2 bases; bases outside gene matches: 13. The CDR3 loop reads CASSLGTAQGHTDTQYF. DNA for the CDR3: TGCGCCAGCAGCCTAGGGACAGCCCAGGGCCACACAGATACGCAGTATTTT.

The gene calls are TRBV7-9 and TRBJ2-6; perhaps TRBD1 as D (6 bases). The CDR3 is 15 residues long. The V end lost 7 bases, the J end lost 1 base, and 11 bases lay between the germline ends. The germline V gene encodes CDR1 SEHNR and CDR2 FQNEAQ (reference sequence). CDR3 sequence: CASTPQGSGANVLTF. The DNA for the CDR3 is TGTGCCAGCACCCCACAGGGATCTGGGGCCAACGTCCTGACTTTC.

The chain carries TRBV6-1 and TRBJ1-2; D remains ambiguous. The CDR3 has 12 residues. V lost 7 bases, J lost 8 bases, and 14 bases lay in between. Germline V gene sequence: CDR1 MNHNS, CDR2 SASEGT. For the CDR3, the DNA is TGTGCCAGCACCGACGGGCAGGTCGGCTACACCTTC. As protein: CASTDGQVGYTF.

This chain joins TRBV29-1 and TRBJ2-3; 7 bases map to TRBD2. Germline trimming cut 7 bases from V and 8 bases from J; bases unmatched to any gene: 12. Germline CDR1 and CDR2: SQVTM and ANQGSEA. This CDR3 has 13 amino acids. The CDR3 DNA reads as TGCAGCGCTGAGGGGCGGCCGGGGGGTACGCAGTATTTT. Translation gives CSAEGRPGGTQYF.

The V call is TRBV7-8, the J call TRBJ1-5; the D is unclear. Germline V gene data show CDR1 as SGHVS and CDR2 as FQNEAQ. Trimming cost V 3 bases and J 4 bases, with 10 bases left between them. This CDR3 spans 14 amino acids. Here the CDR3 reads CASSLGRQNQPQHF. In DNA form, the CDR3 reads TGTGCCAGCAGCTTGGGCCGACAAAATCAGCCCCAGCATTTT.

The genes are TRBV7-2 and TRBJ2-5, with D possibly TRBD2 on 5 matching bases. The CDR3 runs to 13 residues. In germline, CDR1 is SGHTA, CDR2 FQGNSA. V shed 5 bases and J shed 5 bases, with 12 bases lying between them. The CDR3 here is CASSQRLRETQYF. CDR3 bases: TGTGCCAGCAGCCAGCGGTTGCGGGAGACCCAGTACTTC.

The chain recombines TRBV19 with TRBJ2-6; maybe TRBD2 (6 bases). The CDR3 is 16 amino acids. Germline lookup yields CDR1 LNHDA and CDR2 SQIVND (reference sequence). With 3 bases removed from V and 4 bases from J, the gap between germline ends came to 13 bases. Here the CDR3 reads CASSIRRGSGANVLTF. The CDR3 DNA reads TGTGCCAGTAGTATCCGGCGGGGCTCAGGGGCCAACGTCCTGACTTTC.